The 4 T cell receptor beta chains below all came from one sample that was sequenced in a study of T cells in Graves' hyperthyroidism and ophthalmopathy. Amplified TCR beta CDR3 regions came from RNA transcripts. In the first-round RT-PCR of the TCR CDR3, the HTBI primer set was used. TCRdb re-analysed the multiplex PCR reads in MiXCR, keeping a single row per CDR3 protein. The sample yields roughly 290,000 distinct CDR3 sequences, 17% seen once. Input material: blood. The receptors shown here come from a woman in her fifties or sixties with Graves' ophthalmopathy.

This clonotype was counted a few times. The V and J genes are TRBV20-1 and TRBJ1-2; no firm D call. Germline-derived CDR1 and CDR2 are DFQATT and SNEGSKA (reference sequence). Trimming cost V 4 bases and J 3 bases, with 12 bases left between them. This CDR3 has 13 amino acids. The CDR3 region is CSAKMTGDYGYTF. CDR3 nucleotides: TGCAGTGCTAAGATGACGGGCGACTATGGCTACACCTTC.

This rearrangement joins TRBV30 to TRBJ2-7, with a weak D call TRBD1 (6 bases). The CDR3 sequence is 15 residues long. CDR1 and CDR2 from the germline V gene are GTSNPN and SVGIG (reference sequence). Trimming removed 0 bases from V and 0 bases from J, with 12 bases in between. The CDR3 coding sequence is TGTGCCTGGAGTGTTGCAGGGGCCATCTCCTACGAGCAGTACTTC. Protein sequence: CAWSVAGAISYEQYF.

This clonotype has just a few counts. The V call is TRBV28, the J call TRBJ1-6; no reliable D call. The V end lost 2 bases, the J end lost 6 bases, and 14 bases lay between the germline ends. CDR1 and CDR2 (germline): MDHEN, SYDVKM. This CDR3 region has 16 residues. The chain's CDR3 is CASSLIVRVFNSPLHF. As DNA, the CDR3 is TGTGCCAGCAGTTTAATTGTCCGGGTGTTTAATTCACCCCTCCACTTT.

Only a few counts were recorded for this clonotype. The chain links TRBV4-1 to TRBJ2-3, with TRBD2 matching 9 bases. Looked up from germline, CDR1 is MGHRA and CDR2 is YSYEKL. V gave up 4 bases and J gave up 4 bases; unmatched junction bases: 12. The CDR3 consists of 17 residues. CDR3 residues: CASSPDPGTSSADTQYF. CDR3 bases: TGCGCCAGCAGCCCCGATCCTGGGACTAGCTCTGCAGATACGCAGTATTTT.